This T cell receptor beta chain appears in the sequencing data of a study of T cell changes during pregnancy in multiple sclerosis. The method was immunoSEQ multiplex PCR; TCRdb's version includes in-frame clones alone and lacks a portion of them. The sample includes about 100,000 clones, about nine tenths of them seen just once. The germline V gene has CDR1 MDHEN and CDR2 SYDVKM. Trimming removed 3 bases from V and 5 bases from J, with 8 bases in between. CDR3 size: 12 residues. Sequencing used peripheral blood, obtained after pregnancy. The chain carries TRBV28 and TRBJ2-7; D ambiguous. This TCR came from a female donor with multiple sclerosis, enrolled in a pregnancy study. The CDR3 loop reads CASSLIPNEQYF. The CDR3 region has the DNA TGTGCCAGCAGTTTGATCCCTAACGAGCAGTACTTC.